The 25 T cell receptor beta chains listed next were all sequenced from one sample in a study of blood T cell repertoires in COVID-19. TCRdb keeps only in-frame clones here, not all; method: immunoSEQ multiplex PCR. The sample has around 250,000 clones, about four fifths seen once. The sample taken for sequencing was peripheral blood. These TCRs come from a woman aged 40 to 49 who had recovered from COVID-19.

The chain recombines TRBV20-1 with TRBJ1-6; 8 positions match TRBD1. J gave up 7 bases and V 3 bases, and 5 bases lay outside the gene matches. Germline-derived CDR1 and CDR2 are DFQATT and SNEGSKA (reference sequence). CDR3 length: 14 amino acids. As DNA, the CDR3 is TGCAGTGCTAGTCAGGGGGCTGGCAATTCACCCCTCCACTTT. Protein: CSASQGAGNSPLHF.

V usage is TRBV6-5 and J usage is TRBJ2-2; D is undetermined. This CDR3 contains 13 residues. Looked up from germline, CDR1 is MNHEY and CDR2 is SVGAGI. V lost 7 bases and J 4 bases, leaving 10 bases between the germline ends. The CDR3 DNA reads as TGTGCCAGCACACTACTTTCCACCGGGGAGCTGTTTTTT. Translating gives CASTLLSTGELFF.

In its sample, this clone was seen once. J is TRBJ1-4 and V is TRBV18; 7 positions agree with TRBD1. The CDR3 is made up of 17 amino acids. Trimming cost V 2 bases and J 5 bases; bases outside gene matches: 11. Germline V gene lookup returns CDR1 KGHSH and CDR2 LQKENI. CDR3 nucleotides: TGTGCCAGCTCACCAAATTTTGGGACAGCTCCCAATGAAAAACTGTTTTTT. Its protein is CASSPNFGTAPNEKLFF.

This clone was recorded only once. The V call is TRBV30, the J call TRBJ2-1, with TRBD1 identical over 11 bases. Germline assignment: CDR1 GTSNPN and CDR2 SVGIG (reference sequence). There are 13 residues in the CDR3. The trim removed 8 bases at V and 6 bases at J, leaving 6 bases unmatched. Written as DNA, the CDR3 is TGTGCCGGGGGACAGGGGGAACTCAATGAGCAGTTCTTC. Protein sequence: CAGGQGELNEQFF.

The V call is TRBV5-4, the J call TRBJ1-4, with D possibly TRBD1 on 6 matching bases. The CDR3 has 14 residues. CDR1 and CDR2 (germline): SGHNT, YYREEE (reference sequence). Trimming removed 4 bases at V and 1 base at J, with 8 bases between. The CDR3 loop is CASSLDRTNEKLFF. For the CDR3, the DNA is TGTGCCAGCAGCCTGGACAGAACTAATGAAAAACTGTTTTTT. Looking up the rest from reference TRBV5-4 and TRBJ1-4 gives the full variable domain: ETGVTQSPTHLIKTRGQQVTLRCSSQSGHNTVSWYQQALGQGPQFIFQYYREEENGRGNFPPRFSGLQFPNYSSELNVNALELDDSALYLCASSLDRTNEKLFFGSGTQLSVL.

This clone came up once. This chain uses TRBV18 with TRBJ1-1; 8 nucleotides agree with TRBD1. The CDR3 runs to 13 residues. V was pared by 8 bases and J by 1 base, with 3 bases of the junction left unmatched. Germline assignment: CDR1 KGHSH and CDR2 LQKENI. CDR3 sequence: CASLGQANTEAFF. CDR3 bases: TGTGCCAGCCTGGGACAGGCGAACACTGAAGCTTTCTTT. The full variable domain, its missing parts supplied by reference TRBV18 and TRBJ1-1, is NAGVMQNPRHLVRRRGQEARLRCSPMKGHSHVYWYRQLPEEGLKFMVYLQKENIIDESGMPKERFSAEFPKEGPSILRIQQVVRGDSAAYFCASLGQANTEAFFGQGTRLTVV.

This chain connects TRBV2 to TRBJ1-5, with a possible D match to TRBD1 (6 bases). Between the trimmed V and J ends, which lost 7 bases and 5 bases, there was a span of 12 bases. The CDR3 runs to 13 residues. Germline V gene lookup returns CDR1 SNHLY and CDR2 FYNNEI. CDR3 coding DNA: TGTGCCAGCACGTGGGGGCTAGATCAGCCCCAGCATTTT. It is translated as CASTWGLDQPQHF.

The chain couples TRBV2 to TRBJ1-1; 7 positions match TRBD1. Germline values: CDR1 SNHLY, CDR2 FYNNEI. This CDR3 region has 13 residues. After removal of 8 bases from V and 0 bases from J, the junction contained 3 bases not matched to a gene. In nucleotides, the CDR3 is TGTGCCAGCTTGGGACAGATGAACACTGAAGCTTTCTTT. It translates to CASLGQMNTEAFF.

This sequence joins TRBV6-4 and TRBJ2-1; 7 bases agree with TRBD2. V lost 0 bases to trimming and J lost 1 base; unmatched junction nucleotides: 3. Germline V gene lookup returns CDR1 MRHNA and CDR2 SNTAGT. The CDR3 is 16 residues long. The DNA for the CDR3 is TGTGCCAGCAGTGACTCTGGGGAGGGATCCTACAATGAGCAGTTCTTC. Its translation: CASSDSGEGSYNEQFF.

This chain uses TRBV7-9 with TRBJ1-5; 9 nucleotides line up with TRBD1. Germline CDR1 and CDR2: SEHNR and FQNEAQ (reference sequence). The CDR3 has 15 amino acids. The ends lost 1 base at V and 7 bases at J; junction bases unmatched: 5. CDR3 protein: CASSLGTGDGQPQHF. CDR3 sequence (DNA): TGTGCCAGCAGCTTAGGGACAGGGGACGGGCAGCCCCAGCATTTT.

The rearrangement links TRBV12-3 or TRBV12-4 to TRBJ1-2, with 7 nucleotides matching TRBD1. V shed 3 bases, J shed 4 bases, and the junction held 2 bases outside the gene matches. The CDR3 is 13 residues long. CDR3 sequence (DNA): TGTGCCAGCAGTTTTCAGGGGGGCTATGGCTACACCTTC. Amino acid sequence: CASSFQGGYGYTF.

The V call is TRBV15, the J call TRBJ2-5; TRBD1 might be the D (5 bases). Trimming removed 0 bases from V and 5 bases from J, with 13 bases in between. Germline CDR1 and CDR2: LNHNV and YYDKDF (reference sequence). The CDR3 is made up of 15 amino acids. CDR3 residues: CATSRDRGSRETQYF. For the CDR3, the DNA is TGTGCCACCAGCAGAGATAGGGGTAGCCGGGAGACCCAGTACTTC.

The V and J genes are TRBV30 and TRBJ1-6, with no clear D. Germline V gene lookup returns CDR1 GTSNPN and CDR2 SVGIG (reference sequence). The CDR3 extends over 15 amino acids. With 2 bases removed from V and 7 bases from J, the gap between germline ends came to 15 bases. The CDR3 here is CAWSPPGSGNSPLHF. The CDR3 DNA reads TGTGCCTGGAGTCCACCCGGGAGCGGCAATTCACCCCTCCACTTT.

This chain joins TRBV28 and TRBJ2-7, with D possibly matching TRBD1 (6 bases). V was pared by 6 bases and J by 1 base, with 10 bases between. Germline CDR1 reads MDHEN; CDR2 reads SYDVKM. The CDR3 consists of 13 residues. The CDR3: CASRSGQSYEQYF. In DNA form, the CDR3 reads TGTGCCAGCAGGAGCGGACAGTCCTACGAGCAGTACTTC.

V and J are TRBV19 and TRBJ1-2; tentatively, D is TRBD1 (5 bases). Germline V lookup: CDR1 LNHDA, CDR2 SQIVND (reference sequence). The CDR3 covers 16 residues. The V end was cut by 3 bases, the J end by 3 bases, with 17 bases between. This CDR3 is CASSIGGVALDYGYTF. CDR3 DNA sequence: TGTGCCAGTAGTATTGGAGGGGTAGCGTTGGACTATGGCTACACCTTC.

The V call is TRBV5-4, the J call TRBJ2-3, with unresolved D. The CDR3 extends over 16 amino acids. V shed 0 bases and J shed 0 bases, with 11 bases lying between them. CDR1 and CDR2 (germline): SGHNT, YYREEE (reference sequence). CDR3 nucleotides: TGTGCCAGCAGCTTGGATTATAGTCGGAGCACAGATACGCAGTATTTT. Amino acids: CASSLDYSRSTDTQYF.

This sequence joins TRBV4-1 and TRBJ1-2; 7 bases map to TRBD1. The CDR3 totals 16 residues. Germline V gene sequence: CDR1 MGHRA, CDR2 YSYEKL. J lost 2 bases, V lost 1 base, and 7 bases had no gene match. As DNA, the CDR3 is TGCGCCAGCAGCCAAGCCTGGCTAGGGGGCAACTATGGCTACACCTTC. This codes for CASSQAWLGGNYGYTF.

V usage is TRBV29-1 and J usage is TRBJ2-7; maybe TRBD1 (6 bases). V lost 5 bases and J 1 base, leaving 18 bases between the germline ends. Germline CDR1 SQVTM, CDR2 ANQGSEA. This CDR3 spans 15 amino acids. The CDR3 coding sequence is TGCAGCGTTACCCCCCTGGCAGGGGCTTCCTACGAGCAGTACTTC. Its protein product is CSVTPLAGASYEQYF.

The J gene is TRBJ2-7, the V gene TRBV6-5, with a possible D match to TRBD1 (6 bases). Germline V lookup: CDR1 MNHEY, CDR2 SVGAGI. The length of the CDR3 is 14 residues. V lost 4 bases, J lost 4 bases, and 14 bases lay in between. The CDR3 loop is CASSSGQLTYEQYF. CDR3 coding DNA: TGTGCCAGCAGTTCAGGACAGCTTACATACGAGCAGTACTTC.

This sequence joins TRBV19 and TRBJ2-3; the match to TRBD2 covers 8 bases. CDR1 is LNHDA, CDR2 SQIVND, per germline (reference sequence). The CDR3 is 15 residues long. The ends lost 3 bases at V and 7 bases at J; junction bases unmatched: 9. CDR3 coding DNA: TGTGCCAGTAGTATCCTCGCCGGGGGGGCGTATACGCAGTATTTT. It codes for CASSILAGGAYTQYF.

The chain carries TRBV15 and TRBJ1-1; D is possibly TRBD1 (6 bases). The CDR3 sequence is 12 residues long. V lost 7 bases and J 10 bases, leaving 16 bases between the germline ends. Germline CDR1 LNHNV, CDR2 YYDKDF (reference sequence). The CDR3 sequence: CATTQRGGAAFF. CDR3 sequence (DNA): TGTGCCACCACCCAGCGGGGGGGGGCAGCTTTCTTT.

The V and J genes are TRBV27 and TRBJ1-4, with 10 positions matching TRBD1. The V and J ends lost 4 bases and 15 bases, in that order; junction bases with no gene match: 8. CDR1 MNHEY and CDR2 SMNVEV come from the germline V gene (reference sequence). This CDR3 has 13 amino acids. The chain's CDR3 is CASSSDRGGNLFF. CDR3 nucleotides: TGTGCCAGCAGTTCGGACAGGGGGGGAAATTTGTTTTTT.

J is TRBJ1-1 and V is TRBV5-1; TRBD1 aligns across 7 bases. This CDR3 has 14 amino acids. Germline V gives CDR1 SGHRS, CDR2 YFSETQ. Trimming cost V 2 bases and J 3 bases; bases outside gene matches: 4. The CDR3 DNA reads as TGCGCCAGCAGCTTAACAGGGGAGGACACTGAAGCTTTCTTT. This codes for CASSLTGEDTEAFF.

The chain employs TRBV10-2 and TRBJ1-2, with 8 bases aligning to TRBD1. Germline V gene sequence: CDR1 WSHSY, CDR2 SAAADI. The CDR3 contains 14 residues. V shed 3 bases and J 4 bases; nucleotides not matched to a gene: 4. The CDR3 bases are TGCGCCAGCAGTGATGAAGACAGGGGCTATGGCTACACCTTC. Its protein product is CASSDEDRGYGYTF.

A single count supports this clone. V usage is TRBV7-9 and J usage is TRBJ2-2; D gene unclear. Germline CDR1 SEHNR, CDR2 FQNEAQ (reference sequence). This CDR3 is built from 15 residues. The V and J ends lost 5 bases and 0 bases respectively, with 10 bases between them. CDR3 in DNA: TGTGCCAGCAGCGACGACACAGCGAACACCGGGGAGCTGTTTTTT. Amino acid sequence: CASSDDTANTGELFF.